This T cell receptor beta chain was obtained from a study of beta chain features in type 1 diabetes. Study details: Healthy donors and patients had similar age, gender and cell yields.

Expressed TCRB transcripts were sequenced, since all the RNA that had been isolated was reverse transcribed. Data came from immunoSEQ multiplex PCR; TCRdb stores just in-frame clones and leaves some out. The table lists 390,000 or so clones, around 13% of them singletons, with about 0.04% in the top ten. Per donor, one heparinised blood draw averaged roughly 110 mL. Over 95% purity was reached by all sorted populations. Trimming removed 7 bases at V and 6 bases at J, with 16 bases between. The CDR3 consists of 14 residues. CDR1 SGHAT and CDR2 FQDESV come from the germline V gene (reference sequence). This rearrangement joins TRBV11-1 to TRBJ2-1; D remains unclear. The source is a young man in good health. Material: naive CD4+ T cells from blood. The CDR3 here is CASTFSGPRNEQFF. In DNA form, the CDR3 reads TGTGCCAGCACTTTCTCAGGACCTCGCAATGAGCAGTTCTTC. Filled out from reference TRBV11-1 and TRBJ2-1, the complete variable domain reads EAEVAQSPRYKITEKSQAVAFWCDPISGHATLYWYRQILGQGPELLVQFQDESVVDDSQLPKDRFSAERLKGVDSTLKIQPAELGDSAMYLCASTFSGPRNEQFFGPGTRLTVL.